This T cell receptor (beta chain) emerged from a study of shared clonotypes between healthy human individuals. Regarding this clone: Its target is unknown.

Using immunoSEQ multiplex PCR, the repertoire was profiled, and TCRdb retains in-frame clones only, with some absent. There are over 2 million clones in the sample; 85% to 95% occur only once, and approximately 0.41% lies in the top ten. Notes on the study in general: Clonotype sharing among the donors was expected to vary with sequencing depth. Limited genetic and exposure-history diversity came from having few donors.

Donors comprised only Caucasian adults living in Nashville, Tennessee. Germline V lookup: CDR1 SQVTM, CDR2 ANQGSEA. Trimming cost V 5 bases and J 2 bases, with 12 bases left between them. The CDR3 has 13 residues. The V gene is TRBV29-1, the J gene TRBJ1-1; D is perhaps TRBD1 (5 bases). The receptor was derived from a man aged 18 to 30 in good health. Some clones in this sample may be carry-over from other donors' samples. Input material: naive CD4+ T cells from PBMCs. Described subset: CD45RA+ positively selected. DNA for the CDR3: TGCAGCGTTTGTGGGGGGAGTAACACTGAAGCTTTCTTT. The encoded protein is CSVCGGSNTEAFF.